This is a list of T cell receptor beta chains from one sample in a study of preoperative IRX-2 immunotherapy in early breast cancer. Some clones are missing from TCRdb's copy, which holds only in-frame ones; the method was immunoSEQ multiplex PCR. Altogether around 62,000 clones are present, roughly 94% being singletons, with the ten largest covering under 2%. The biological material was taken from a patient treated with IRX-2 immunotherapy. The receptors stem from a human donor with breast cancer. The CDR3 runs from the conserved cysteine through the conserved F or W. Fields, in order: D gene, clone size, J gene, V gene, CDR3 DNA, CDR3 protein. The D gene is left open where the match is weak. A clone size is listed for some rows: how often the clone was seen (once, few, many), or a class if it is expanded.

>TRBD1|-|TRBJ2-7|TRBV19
TGTGCCAGTAGCCGGGACAGAGCCTACGAGCAGTACTTC
CASSRDRAYEQYF
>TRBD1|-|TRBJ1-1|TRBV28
TGTGCCAGCAGCCCACGGACAGGCGCAAACACTGAAGCTTTCTTT
CASSPRTGANTEAFF
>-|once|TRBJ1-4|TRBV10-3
TGTGCCATCAGTGAGTCCCGGACAACTAATGAAAAACTGTTTTTT
CAISESRTTNEKLFF
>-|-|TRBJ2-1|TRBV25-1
TGTGCCAGCAGTGAACCGGGGAAAGGAAATGAGCAGTTCTTC
CASSEPGKGNEQFF
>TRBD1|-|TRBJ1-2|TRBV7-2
TGTGCCAGCAGCCCGCCGGGACAGGGTTCCAGCGTACGCTATGGCTACACCTTC
CASSPPGQGSSVRYGYTF
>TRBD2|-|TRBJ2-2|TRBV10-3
TGTGCCATCAGTTCTAGCGGGAGCCTGACCGGGGAGCTGTTTTTT
CAISSSGSLTGELFF
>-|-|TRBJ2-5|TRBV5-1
TGCGCCAGCAGCTTCCGGGTCTCGGAGACCCAGTACTTC
CASSFRVSETQYF
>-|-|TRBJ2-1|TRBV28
TGTGCCAGCACGAGGGTCCACATATTCAATGAGCAGTTCTTC
CASTRVHIFNEQFF
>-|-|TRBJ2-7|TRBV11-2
TGTGCCAGCAGCTTCCAGGGCAGCGAGCAGTACTTC
CASSFQGSEQYF
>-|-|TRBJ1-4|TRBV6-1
TGTGCCAGCAGTGAACGGGGAAAACTGTTTTTT
CASSERGKLFF
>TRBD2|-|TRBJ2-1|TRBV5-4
TGTGCCAGCAGCTTGGGCCCCCTAGAAGCGGGAGGGCCCCCCTACAATGAGCAGTTCTTC
CASSLGPLEAGGPPYNEQFF
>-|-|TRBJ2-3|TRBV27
TGTGCCAGCAGTTTTCTTGGCCGACAGGGCACAGATACGCAGTATTTT
CASSFLGRQGTDTQYF
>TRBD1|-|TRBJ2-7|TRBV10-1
TGCGCCAGCAGTGAGTCCCACGAACAGGGGGCGGTTCACGAGCAGTACTTC
CASSESHEQGAVHEQYF
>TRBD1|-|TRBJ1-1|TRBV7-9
TGTGCCAGCAGCCCCTATAACAGGGGCCGTGAAGCTTTCTTT
CASSPYNRGREAFF
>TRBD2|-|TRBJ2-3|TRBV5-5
TGTGCCAGCAGCTTGGGGCCAGCGGGAGGTTTAGATACGCAGTATTTT
CASSLGPAGGLDTQYF
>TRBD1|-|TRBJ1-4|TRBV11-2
TGTGCCAGCAGCTTGGACAGGGGAGGTGAAAAACTGTTTTTT
CASSLDRGGEKLFF
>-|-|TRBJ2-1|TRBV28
TGTGCCAGCAAGCCTGCGGGTACTATTACCAATGAGCAGTTCTTC
CASKPAGTITNEQFF
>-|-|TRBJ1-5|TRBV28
TGTGCCAGCACAGAGTACATCTTTCAGCCCCAGCATTTT
CASTEYIFQPQHF
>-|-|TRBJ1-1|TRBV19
TGTGCCAGTACCACGGGTGTTCAAGCTTTCTTT
CASTTGVQAFF
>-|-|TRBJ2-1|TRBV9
TGTGCCAGCAGCTCACAGATCCATTCCTACAATGAGCAGTTCTTC
CASSSQIHSYNEQFF
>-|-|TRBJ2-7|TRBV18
TGTGCCAGCTCACCCCCACTTCCGACTAGATCCTACGAGCAGTACTTC
CASSPPLPTRSYEQYF
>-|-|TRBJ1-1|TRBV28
TGTGCCAGCAGTTTACCCCGGGCACAGAACACTGAAGCTTTCTTT
CASSLPRAQNTEAFF
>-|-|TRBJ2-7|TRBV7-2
TGTGCCAGCAGCTTAAGGCCAGGACGGGACTACGAGCAGTACTTC
CASSLRPGRDYEQYF
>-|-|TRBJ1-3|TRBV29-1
TGCAGCGTGACAGGTTTAGGTGCTGGAAACACCATATATTTT
CSVTGLGAGNTIYF
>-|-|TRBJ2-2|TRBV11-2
TGTGCCAGCAGCCTGGATAGGGAGCTGTTTTTT
CASSLDRELFF
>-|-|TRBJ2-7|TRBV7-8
TGTGCCAGCAGCTCCTGGGGGGCCTACGAGCAGTACTTC
CASSSWGAYEQYF
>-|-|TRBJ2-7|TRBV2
TGTGCCAGCAGTGAAACGGTCGTAGGGTTTGACGAGCAGTACTTC
CASSETVVGFDEQYF
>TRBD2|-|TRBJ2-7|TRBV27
TGTGCCAGCAGTTTATTCGGGGGGTACCCCTACGAGCAGTACTTC
CASSLFGGYPYEQYF
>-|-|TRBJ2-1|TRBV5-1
TGCGCCAGCAGCCCCGATGGGGTGGCCCAGGCGCAGTTCTTC
CASSPDGVAQAQFF
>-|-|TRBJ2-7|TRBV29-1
TGCAGCGCAGCTAGAGGTGCTACCTACGAGCAGTACTTC
CSAARGATYEQYF
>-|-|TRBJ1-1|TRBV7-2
TGTGCCAGCACCGAGAGGTCCGGGTGGTACACTGAAGCTTTCTTT
CASTERSGWYTEAFF
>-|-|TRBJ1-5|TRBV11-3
TGTGCCAGCAGCCCTCAACTTTATCGGCGCTTCGGGGGTCAGCCCCAGCATTTT
CASSPQLYRRFGGQPQHF
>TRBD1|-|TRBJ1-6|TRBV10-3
TGTGCCATCAGTAGGGGCCAGGGGGAATCACCCCTCCACTTT
CAISRGQGESPLHF
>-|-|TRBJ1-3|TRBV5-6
TGTGCCAGCAGCTTGGTTTCAGGTGGAAACACCATATATTTT
CASSLVSGGNTIYF
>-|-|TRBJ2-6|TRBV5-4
TGTGCCAGCAGCTCCCCGGGGTCTGGGGCCAACGTCCTGACTTTC
CASSSPGSGANVLTF
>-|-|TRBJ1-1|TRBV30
TGTGCCTGGAGTGAGGGGTGGGGTAACACTGAAGCTTTCTTT
CAWSEGWGNTEAFF
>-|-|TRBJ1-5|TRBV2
TGTGCCAGCAGGGCTTTCGGCAATCAGCCCCAGCATTTT
CASRAFGNQPQHF